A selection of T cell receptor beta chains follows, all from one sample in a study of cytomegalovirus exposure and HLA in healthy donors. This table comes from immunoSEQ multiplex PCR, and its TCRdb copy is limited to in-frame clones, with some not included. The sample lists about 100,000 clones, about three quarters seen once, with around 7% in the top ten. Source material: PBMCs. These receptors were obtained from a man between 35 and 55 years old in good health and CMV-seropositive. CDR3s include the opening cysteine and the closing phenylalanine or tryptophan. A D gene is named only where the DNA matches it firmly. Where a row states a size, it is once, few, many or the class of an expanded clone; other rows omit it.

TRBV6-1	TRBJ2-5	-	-	TGTGCCAGCAGTGGACAACCTCAAGAGACCCAGTACTTC	CASSGQPQETQYF
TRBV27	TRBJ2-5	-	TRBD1	TGTGCCAGCAGTAGGGACAGGCAAGAGACCCAGTACTTC	CASSRDRQETQYF
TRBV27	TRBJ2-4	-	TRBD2	TGTGCCAGCAGCCTGGGACTAGCGACGAAAAACATTCAGTACTTC	CASSLGLATKNIQYF
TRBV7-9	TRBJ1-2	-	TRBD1	TGTGCCAGCAGGAGGACAGGGGGCGAGGTGGTGAGTGGCTACACCTTC	CASRRTGGEVVSGYTF
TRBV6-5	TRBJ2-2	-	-	TGTGCCAGCAGTTACTCGTGGGGTGAGGGCACCGGGGAGCTGTTTTTT	CASSYSWGEGTGELFF
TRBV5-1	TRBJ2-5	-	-	TGCGCCAGCAGCGGGGGACAAGCCAAAGAGACCCAGTACTTC	CASSGGQAKETQYF
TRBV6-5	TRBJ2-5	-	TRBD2	TGTGCCAGCACCGAAGCGGGGGGGCCCGAGACCCAGTACTTC	CASTEAGGPETQYF
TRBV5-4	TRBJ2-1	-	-	TGTGCCAGCAGCGCGACAGGCTCCTACAATGGGCAGTTCTTC	CASSATGSYNGQFF
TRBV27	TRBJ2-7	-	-	TGTGCCAGCAGTCCCAACATTCCACGGAGGGGGTACTTC	CASSPNIPRRGYF
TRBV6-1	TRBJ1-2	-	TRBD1	TGTGCCAACCGACGAACAGGGGTCATCGAGAGTGGCTACACCTTC	CANRRTGVIESGYTF
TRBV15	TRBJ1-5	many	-	TGTGCCACCAGCACTCCGGGGGGAGACAATCAGCCCCAGCATTTT	CATSTPGGDNQPQHF
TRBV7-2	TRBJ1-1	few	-	TGTGCCAGCAGCGGGCAACTGAACACTGAAGCTTTCTTT	CASSGQLNTEAFF
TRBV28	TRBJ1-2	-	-	TGTGCCAGCAGTCGGTCAGGGCTCGGCGGCTACACCTTC	CASSRSGLGGYTF
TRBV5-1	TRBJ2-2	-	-	TGCGCCAGCAGCTTGGATACAGGCGGGGAGCTGTTTTTT	CASSLDTGGELFF
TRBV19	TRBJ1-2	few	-	TGTGCCAGTAGTTTGGTCCCAGGAGGCTACACCTTC	CASSLVPGGYTF